These 9 T cell receptor beta chains share one sample of origin, sequenced in a study of technical replicates of blood from a few donors. Assay used: immunoSEQ multiplex PCR; TCRdb lists only in-frame clones, some missing. The repertoire has over 70,000 clones, 94% of them found once; the top ten carry 0.3% to 0.45%. Source material: T cells isolated from PBMCs. These receptors were taken from a human donor in good health.

The rearrangement uses TRBV7-9 and TRBJ2-6, with D possibly TRBD2 on 7 matching bases. V lost 8 bases and J 1 base, leaving 12 bases between the germline ends. CDR3 size: 15 residues. From germline, CDR1 is SEHNR and CDR2 FQNEAQ (reference sequence). This CDR3 reads CASGGGGSGANVLTF. As DNA, the CDR3 is TGTGCCAGCGGGGGCGGGGGATCTGGGGCCAACGTCCTGACTTTC.

J is TRBJ1-1 and V is TRBV5-6; D is ambiguous. The CDR3 runs to 13 residues. The germline V gene encodes CDR1 SGHDT and CDR2 YYEEEE. The V end was cut by 2 bases, the J end by 1 base, with 6 bases between. The CDR3, as DNA: TGTGCCAGCAGCTTTTTACAGAACACTGAAGCTTTCTTT. Amino acids: CASSFLQNTEAFF.

The chain uses TRBV5-8 and TRBJ2-7; 8 bases match TRBD1. Per germline, CDR1 SGHTS and CDR2 YDEGEE. J gave up 6 bases and V 1 base, and 3 bases lay outside the gene matches. CDR3 length: 13 amino acids. The CDR3 DNA follows: TGTGCCAGCAGCTTGAACAGGGGGGTCGAGCAGTACTTC. The encoded protein is CASSLNRGVEQYF.

This chain uses TRBV7-8 with TRBJ2-7; 12 bases match TRBD2. The junction had 5 bases not matched to a gene; V was cut back by 1 base and J by 1 base. Germline CDR1 and CDR2: SGHVS and FQNEAQ. This CDR3 is built from 17 residues. The CDR3 protein is CASSLGLAGDGSYEQYF. Written as DNA, the CDR3 is TGTGCCAGCAGCTTAGGACTAGCGGGAGATGGATCCTACGAGCAGTACTTC.

The chain employs TRBV27 and TRBJ1-2; D possibly corresponds to TRBD1 (6 bases). V lost 10 bases and J 4 bases, leaving 22 bases between the germline ends. Looked up from germline, CDR1 is MNHEY and CDR2 is SMNVEV (reference sequence). The CDR3 is made up of 15 amino acids. CDR3 sequence: CATRPNRERVYGYTF. As DNA, the CDR3 is TGTGCCACCAGGCCGAACAGGGAACGTGTCTATGGCTACACCTTC.

The chain joins TRBV27 to TRBJ2-3; 7 bases map to TRBD2. J lost 3 bases, V lost 6 bases, and 9 bases had no gene match. The CDR3 has 15 amino acids. Germline-derived CDR1 and CDR2 are MNHEY and SMNVEV (reference sequence). In DNA, the CDR3 is TGTGCCAGCAGGGGCAGAGCGGGAACAACAGATACGCAGTATTTT. This sequence encodes CASRGRAGTTDTQYF.

The CDR3 is CASRIAGHSYNEQFF. CDR3 in DNA: TGCGCCAGCAGGATAGCGGGCCACTCCTACAATGAGCAGTTCTTC. The chain recombines TRBV5-1 with TRBJ2-1, with 7 bases matching TRBD2. Germline V gene sequence: CDR1 SGHRS, CDR2 YFSETQ. CDR3 length equals 15 residues. V trimming: 5 bases; J trimming: 0 bases; junction bases outside the gene matches: 5.

The chain carries TRBV4-1 and TRBJ2-3, with 10 nucleotides matching TRBD2. The V gene's germline CDR1 is MGHRA and CDR2 YSYEKL. The length of the CDR3 is 16 residues. V shed 1 base, J shed 7 bases, and the junction held 8 bases outside the gene matches. The CDR3 region is CASSQGSSGRYHTQYF. The CDR3 DNA follows: TGCGCCAGCAGCCAAGGGAGTAGCGGGAGGTACCATACGCAGTATTTT.

V usage is TRBV5-1 and J usage is TRBJ1-1; no reliable D call. This CDR3 has 14 amino acids. Germline V gene lookup returns CDR1 SGHRS and CDR2 YFSETQ. V was clipped by 5 bases and J by 1 base, with 12 bases between them. The CDR3 nucleotides read TGCGCCAGCAGTCTTGACGGGAGGAACACTGAAGCTTTCTTT. As protein: CASSLDGRNTEAFF.